The 15 T cell receptor beta chains given below trace back to one sample, sequenced in a study of cytomegalovirus exposure and HLA in healthy donors. Produced via immunoSEQ multiplex PCR; TCRdb's table is partial and in-frame only. The table includes 100,000 to 150,000 clones, 95% to 96% detected once. The source material was PBMCs. Receptors were obtained from a man in his late teens or twenties in good health and CMV-seronegative.

The count of this clone is one. J is TRBJ1-2 and V is TRBV11-2; D unclear. The germline CDR1 and CDR2 sequences are SGHAT and FQNNGV. V dropped 0 bases and J dropped 8 bases, with 10 bases sitting between them. The CDR3 length is 13 residues. The CDR3 spells CASSLDPTGGYTF. CDR3 coding DNA: TGTGCCAGCAGCTTAGACCCGACTGGAGGCTACACCTTC. Together with reference TRBV11-2 and TRBJ1-2, the CDR3 gives the full variable domain: EAGVAQSPRYKIIEKRQSVAFWCNPISGHATLYWYQQILGQGPKLLIQFQNNGVVDDSQLPKDRFSAERLKGVDSTLKIQPAKLEDSAVYLCASSLDPTGGYTFGSGTRLTVV.

The count of this clone is one. The chain links TRBV28 to TRBJ1-1, with 9 bases that match TRBD1. The CDR3 is 13 amino acids. Germline loops: CDR1 MDHEN, CDR2 SYDVKM. Trimming removed 2 bases from V and 7 bases from J; junction bases left unmatched: 2. The CDR3 DNA sequence: TGTGCCAGCAGTTTAGGGACAGGGATTGAAGCTTTCTTT. It translates to CASSLGTGIEAFF.

The count of this clone is one. The chain joins TRBV28 to TRBJ1-5; possible D gene TRBD1, 5 bases. There are 17 residues in the CDR3. From germline, CDR1 is MDHEN and CDR2 SYDVKM. Trimming stripped 5 bases from V and 3 bases from J, with 20 bases between. This chain's CDR3 is CASSPRGGGNYNQPQHF. The CDR3 DNA reads TGTGCCAGCAGTCCGCGGGGGGGTGGGAACTACAATCAGCCCCAGCATTTT.

V usage is TRBV19 and J usage is TRBJ1-5; TRBD1 agrees at 10 bases. The CDR3 is 14 amino acids. Trimming at V came to 1 base and at J to 6 bases, leaving 0 bases not matched to a gene. Germline CDR1 is LNHDA and CDR2 is SQIVND (reference sequence). For the CDR3, the DNA is TGTGCCAGTAGTATAGGGACAGGGGGTCAGCCCCAGCATTTT. It encodes CASSIGTGGQPQHF. Filled out from reference TRBV19 and TRBJ1-5, the complete variable domain reads DGGITQSPKYLFRKEGQNVTLSCEQNLNHDAMYWYRQDPGQGLRLIYYSQIVNDFQKGDIAEGYSVSREKKESFPLTVTSAQKNPTAFYLCASSIGTGGQPQHFGDGTRLSIL.

The chain uses TRBV14 and TRBJ2-7, with 9 bases fitting TRBD1. Trimming took 6 bases from V and 7 from J; bases not matched to a gene: 16. Per germline, CDR1 SGHDN and CDR2 FVKESK. This CDR3 spans 16 amino acids. The CDR3 spells CASSRRGTGTLGEQYF. CDR3 in DNA: TGTGCCAGCAGTCGGAGGGGGACAGGGACTTTGGGTGAGCAGTACTTC.

This chain joins TRBV19 and TRBJ1-5; perhaps TRBD1 as D (6 bases). The CDR3 consists of 15 residues. Deletions cut 5 bases from V and 3 bases from J, with 14 bases between. CDR1 is LNHDA and CDR2 is SQIVND in the germline V gene (reference sequence). CDR3 loop: CASSPRDNLNQPQHF. CDR3 bases: TGTGCCAGTAGTCCTCGGGACAATCTCAATCAGCCCCAGCATTTT.

The chain carries TRBV28 and TRBJ1-5; D is possibly TRBD1 (5 bases). V lost 6 bases and J lost 3, with 18 bases in between. The germline V gene encodes CDR1 MDHEN and CDR2 SYDVKM. This CDR3 has 16 residues. The CDR3 spells CASSPGDRPPNQPQHF. In DNA, the CDR3 is TGTGCCAGCAGCCCGGGGGACCGACCACCCAATCAGCCCCAGCATTTT.

This chain uses TRBV2 with TRBJ2-1, with 7 nucleotides matching TRBD2. CDR3 size: 18 residues. Germline V gene data show CDR1 as SNHLY and CDR2 as FYNNEI. The ends lost 4 bases at V and 3 bases at J; junction bases unmatched: 15. The CDR3 bases are TGTGCCAGCAGTGCGCGGGGGATGGACGGGAGAGTCTACAATGAGCAGTTCTTC. It codes for CASSARGMDGRVYNEQFF. The variable domain in full, completed from reference TRBV2 and TRBJ2-1, reads EPEVTQTPSHQVTQMGQEVILRCVPISNHLYFYWYRQILGQKVEFLVSFYNNEISEKSEIFDDQFSVERPDGSNFTLKIRSTKLEDSAMYFCASSARGMDGRVYNEQFFGPGTRLTVL.

The chain links TRBV7-3 to TRBJ1-1; D ambiguous. The CDR3 is 13 residues long. CDR1 SGHTA and CDR2 FQGTGA come from the germline V gene. V dropped 5 bases and J dropped 0 bases, with 7 bases sitting between them. CDR3 sequence: CASSPSMNTEAFF. The CDR3 nucleotides read TGTGCCAGCAGCCCATCCATGAACACTGAAGCTTTCTTT.

The gene calls are TRBV6-5 and TRBJ1-2; maybe TRBD1 (5 bases). This CDR3 contains 16 residues. Deletions cut 4 bases from V and 2 bases from J, with 17 bases between. Per the germline V gene, CDR1 is MNHEY and CDR2 is SVGAGI. The CDR3 nucleotides read TGTGCCAGCAGTTCGACAGTCCCCCGCAAAAACTATGGCTACACCTTC. Amino acids: CASSSTVPRKNYGYTF.

The rearrangement joins TRBV6-6 to TRBJ1-5, with 7 bases that match TRBD1. Trimming removed 6 bases from V and 6 bases from J; junction bases left unmatched: 8. Per germline, CDR1 MNHNY and CDR2 SVGAGI (reference sequence). The CDR3 runs to 14 residues. Here the CDR3 reads CASSPQGVGQPQHF. The DNA of the CDR3 is TGTGCCAGCAGCCCCCAGGGGGTAGGTCAGCCCCAGCATTTT.

The chain employs TRBV5-4 and TRBJ1-1; a possible D gene is TRBD1 (6 bases). In germline, CDR1 is SGHNT, CDR2 YYREEE (reference sequence). The ends were cut back, 4 bases at V and 1 base at J, with 11 bases in the middle. The CDR3 has 14 residues. The CDR3 nucleotides are TGTGCCAGCAGCAACGAGGACAGGAACACTGAAGCTTTCTTT. Protein: CASSNEDRNTEAFF.

V is TRBV11-3 and J is TRBJ2-5; D might be TRBD2 (6 bases). The CDR3 extends over 12 amino acids. CDR1 and CDR2 from the germline V gene are SGHNT and YENEEA. The V gene lost 5 bases and the J gene lost 5 bases, with 9 bases spanning the gap. CDR3 amino acids: CASSPEGETQYF. The CDR3, as DNA: TGTGCCAGCAGCCCGGAGGGGGAGACCCAGTACTTC. Using reference TRBV11-3 and TRBJ2-5 for the parts outside the CDR3, the full variable domain is EAGVVQSPRYKIIEKKQPVAFWCNPISGHNTLYWYLQNLGQGPELLIRYENEEAVDDSQLPKDRFSAERLKGVDSTLKIQPAELGDSAVYLCASSPEGETQYFGPGTRLLVL.

CDR3 sequence reads: CSVEPRGTAGELFF. As DNA, the CDR3 is TGCAGCGTTGAACCCCGGGGTACGGCCGGGGAGCTGTTTTTT. This chain joins TRBV29-1 and TRBJ2-2; a possible D gene is TRBD2 (5 bases). V lost 2 bases and J lost 6, with 13 bases in between. CDR1 is SQVTM, CDR2 ANQGSEA, per germline. This CDR3 region has 14 residues.

Details on this clone: At one end the junction does not follow the germline gene, possibly because of a read error. This chain's CDR3 is CASSKPTGKTIF. The DNA for the CDR3 is TGTGCCAGCAGTAAGCCCACAGGGAAGACTATCTTT. This chain uses TRBV28 with TRBJ1-1, with D tentatively TRBD1 (6 bases). The CDR3 runs to 12 residues. The germline CDR1 and CDR2 sequences are MDHEN and SYDVKM.